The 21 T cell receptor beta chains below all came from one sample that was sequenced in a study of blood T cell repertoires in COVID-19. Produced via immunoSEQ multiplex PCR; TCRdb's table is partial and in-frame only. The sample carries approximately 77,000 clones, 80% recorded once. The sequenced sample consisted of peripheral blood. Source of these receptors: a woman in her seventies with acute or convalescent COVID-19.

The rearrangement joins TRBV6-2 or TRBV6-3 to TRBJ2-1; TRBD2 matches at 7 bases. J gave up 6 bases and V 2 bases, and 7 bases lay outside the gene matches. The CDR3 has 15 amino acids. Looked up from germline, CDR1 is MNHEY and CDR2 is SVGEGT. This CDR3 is CASSYTGSGANEQFF. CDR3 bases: TGTGCCAGCAGTTACACCGGGAGCGGGGCCAATGAGCAGTTCTTC.

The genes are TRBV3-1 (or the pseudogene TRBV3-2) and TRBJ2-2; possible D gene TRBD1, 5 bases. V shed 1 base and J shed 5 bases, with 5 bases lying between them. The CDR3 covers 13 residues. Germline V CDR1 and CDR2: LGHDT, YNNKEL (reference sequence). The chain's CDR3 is CASSQGQTGELFF. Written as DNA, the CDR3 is TGTGCCAGCAGCCAAGGACAGACCGGGGAGCTGTTTTTT.

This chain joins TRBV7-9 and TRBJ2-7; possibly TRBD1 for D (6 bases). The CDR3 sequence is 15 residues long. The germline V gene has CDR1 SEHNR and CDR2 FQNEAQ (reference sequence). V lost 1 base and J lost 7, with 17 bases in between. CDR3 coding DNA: TGTGCCAGCAGCTTAGTCGACAGGCCCTCCGGGGAGCAGTACTTC. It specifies CASSLVDRPSGEQYF.

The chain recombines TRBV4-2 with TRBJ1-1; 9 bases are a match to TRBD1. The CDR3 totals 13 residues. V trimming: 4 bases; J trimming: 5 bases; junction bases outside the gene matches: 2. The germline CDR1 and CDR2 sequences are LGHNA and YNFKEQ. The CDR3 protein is CASSPQGATEAFF. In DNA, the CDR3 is TGTGCCAGCAGCCCACAGGGGGCGACTGAAGCTTTCTTT.

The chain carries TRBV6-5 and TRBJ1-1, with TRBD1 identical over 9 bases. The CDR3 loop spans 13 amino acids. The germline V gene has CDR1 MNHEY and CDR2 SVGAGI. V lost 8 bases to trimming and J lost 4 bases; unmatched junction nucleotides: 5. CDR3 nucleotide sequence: TGTGCCAGCTCACAGGGGGCGCGCACTGAAGCTTTCTTT. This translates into CASSQGARTEAFF.

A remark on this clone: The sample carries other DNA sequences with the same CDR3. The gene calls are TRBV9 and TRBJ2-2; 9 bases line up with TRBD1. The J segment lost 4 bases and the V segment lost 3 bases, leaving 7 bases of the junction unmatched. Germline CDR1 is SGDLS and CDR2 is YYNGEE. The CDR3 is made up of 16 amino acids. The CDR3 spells CASSDDRGVRTGELFF. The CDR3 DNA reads TGTGCCAGCAGCGATGACAGGGGGGTTCGCACCGGGGAGCTGTTTTTT.

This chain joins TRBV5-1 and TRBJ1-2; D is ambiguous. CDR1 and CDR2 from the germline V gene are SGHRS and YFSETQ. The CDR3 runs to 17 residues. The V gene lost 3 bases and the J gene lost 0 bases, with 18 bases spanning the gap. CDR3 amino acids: CASSSTIGGSTNYGYTF. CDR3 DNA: TGCGCCAGCAGCTCGACAATCGGAGGCAGTACTAACTATGGCTACACCTTC.

The CDR3 loop is CASSLGTAFSETQYF. The CDR3, as DNA: TGTGCCAGTAGTCTCGGGACAGCCTTTTCAGAGACCCAGTACTTC. The chain employs TRBV19 and TRBJ2-5, with 7 bases aligning to TRBD1. Germline CDR1 is LNHDA and CDR2 is SQIVND (reference sequence). This CDR3 is 15 amino acids long. Germline trimming cut 5 bases from V and 4 bases from J; bases unmatched to any gene: 10. Full variable domain (outside the CDR3, taken from reference TRBV19 and TRBJ2-5): DGGITQSPKYLFRKEGQNVTLSCEQNLNHDAMYWYRQDPGQGLRLIYYSQIVNDFQKGDIAEGYSVSREKKESFPLTVTSAQKNPTAFYLCASSLGTAFSETQYFGPGTRLLVL.

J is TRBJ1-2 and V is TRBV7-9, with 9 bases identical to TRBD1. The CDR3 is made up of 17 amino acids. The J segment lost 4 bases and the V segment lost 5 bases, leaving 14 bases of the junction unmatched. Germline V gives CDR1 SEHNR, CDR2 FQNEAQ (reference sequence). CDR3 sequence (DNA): TGTGCCAGCAGCGGAGAGGGACAGGGAGAATCTGGCTATGGCTACACCTTC. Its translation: CASSGEGQGESGYGYTF.

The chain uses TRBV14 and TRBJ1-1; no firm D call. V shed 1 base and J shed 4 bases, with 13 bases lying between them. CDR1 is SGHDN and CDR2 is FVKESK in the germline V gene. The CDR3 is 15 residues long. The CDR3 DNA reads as TGTGCCAGCAGCCAAGGTGGCGGGTTGGCCACTGAAGCTTTCTTT. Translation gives CASSQGGGLATEAFF.

The CDR3 region has the DNA TGTGCCAGCAGCATGGACAGTATCTCCTACAATGAGCAGTTCTTC. It encodes CASSMDSISYNEQFF. J is TRBJ2-1 and V is TRBV6-5, with a tentative D call TRBD1 (6 bases). The germline CDR1 and CDR2 sequences are MNHEY and SVGAGI. This CDR3 has 15 residues. Trimming took 6 bases from V and 0 from J, leaving 12 bases between them.

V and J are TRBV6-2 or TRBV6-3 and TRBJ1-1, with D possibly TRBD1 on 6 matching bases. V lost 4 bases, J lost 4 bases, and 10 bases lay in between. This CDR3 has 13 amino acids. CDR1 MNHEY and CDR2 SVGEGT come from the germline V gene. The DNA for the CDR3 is TGTGCCAGCAGTTTGGGGGCGGGCACTGAAGCTTTCTTT. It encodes CASSLGAGTEAFF.

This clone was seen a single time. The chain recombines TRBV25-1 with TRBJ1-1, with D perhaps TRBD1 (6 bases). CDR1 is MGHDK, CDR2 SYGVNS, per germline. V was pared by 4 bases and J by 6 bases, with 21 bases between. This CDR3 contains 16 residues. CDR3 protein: CASSAQGTYFYAEAFF. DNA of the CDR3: TGTGCCAGCAGTGCGCAGGGGACCTATTTCTACGCTGAAGCTTTCTTT.

CDR3 region: CASSPGQGNTGELFF. In nucleotides, the CDR3 is TGCGCCAGCAGTCCGGGACAGGGGAACACCGGGGAGCTGTTTTTT. The chain couples TRBV5-1 to TRBJ2-2; TRBD1 matches 9 bases. Germline trimming cut 5 bases from V and 1 base from J; bases unmatched to any gene: 3. Germline CDR1 and CDR2: SGHRS and YFSETQ. CDR3 length: 15 residues. Based on the CDR3 plus reference TRBV5-1 and TRBJ2-2, the full variable domain is KAGVTQTPRYLIKTRGQQVTLSCSPISGHRSVSWYQQTPGQGLQFLFEYFSETQRNKGNFPGRFSGRQFSNSRSEMNVSTLELGDSALYLCASSPGQGNTGELFFGEGSRLTVL.

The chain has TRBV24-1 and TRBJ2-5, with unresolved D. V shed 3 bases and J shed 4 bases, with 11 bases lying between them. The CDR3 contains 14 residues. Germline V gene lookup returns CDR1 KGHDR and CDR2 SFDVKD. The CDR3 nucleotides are TGTGCCACCAGTGATATGAGGTCCGCAGAGACCCAGTACTTC. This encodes CATSDMRSAETQYF.

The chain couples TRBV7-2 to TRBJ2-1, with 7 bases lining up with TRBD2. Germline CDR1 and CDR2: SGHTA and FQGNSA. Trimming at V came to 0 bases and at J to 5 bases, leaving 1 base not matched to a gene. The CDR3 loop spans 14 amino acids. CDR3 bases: TGTGCCAGCAGCTTAGCGGGGGGGAACAATGAGCAGTTCTTC. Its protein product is CASSLAGGNNEQFF.

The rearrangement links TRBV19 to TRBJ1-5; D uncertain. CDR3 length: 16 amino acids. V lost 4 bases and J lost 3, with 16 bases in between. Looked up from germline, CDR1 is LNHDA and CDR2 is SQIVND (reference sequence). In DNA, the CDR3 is TGTGCCAGTAGTACCCCTAGGCGGGGATTCAATCAGCCCCAGCATTTT. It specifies CASSTPRRGFNQPQHF.

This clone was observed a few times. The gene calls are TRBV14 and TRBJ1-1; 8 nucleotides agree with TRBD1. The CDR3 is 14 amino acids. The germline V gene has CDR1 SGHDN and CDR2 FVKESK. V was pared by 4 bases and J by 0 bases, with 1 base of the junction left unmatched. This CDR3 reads CASSPGGLNTEAFF. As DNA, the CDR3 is TGTGCCAGCAGCCCAGGGGGCTTGAACACTGAAGCTTTCTTT.

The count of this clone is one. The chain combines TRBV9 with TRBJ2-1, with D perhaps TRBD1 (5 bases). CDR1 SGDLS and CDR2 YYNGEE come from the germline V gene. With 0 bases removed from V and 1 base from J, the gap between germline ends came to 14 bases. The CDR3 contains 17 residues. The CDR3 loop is CASSVEAGWSSYNEQFF. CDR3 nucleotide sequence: TGTGCCAGCAGCGTAGAGGCAGGGTGGAGTTCCTACAATGAGCAGTTCTTC.

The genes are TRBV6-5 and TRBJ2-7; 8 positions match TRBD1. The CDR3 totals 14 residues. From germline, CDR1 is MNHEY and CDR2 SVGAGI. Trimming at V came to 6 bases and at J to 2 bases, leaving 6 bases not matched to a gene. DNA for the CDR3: TGTGCCAGCAGGCCGGGACAGGCTCCCTACGAGCAGTACTTC. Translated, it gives CASRPGQAPYEQYF.

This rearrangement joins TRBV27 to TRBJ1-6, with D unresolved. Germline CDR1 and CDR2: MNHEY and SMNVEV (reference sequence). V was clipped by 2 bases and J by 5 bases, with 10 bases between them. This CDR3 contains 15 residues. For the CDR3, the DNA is TGTGCCAGCAGTTTAGGCGGCAGAGATAATTCACCCCTCCACTTT. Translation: CASSLGGRDNSPLHF.